These 28 T cell receptor beta chains originate from one sample sequenced in a study of PD-1 blockade in classical Hodgkin lymphoma. Time point indicated: cycle 4 day 1 (C4D1), after about 6 weeks of nivolumab. After autologous stem cell transplantation all patients relapsed, and prior brentuximab vedotin exposure differed between cohorts. TCRdb keeps only in-frame clones here, not all; method: immunoSEQ multiplex PCR. The sample has about 50,000 clones, roughly 80% seen once. The sample in question was peripheral blood mononuclear cells (PBMCs), obtained before the fourth cycle of nivolumab. These receptors all come from a human donor with classical Hodgkin lymphoma.

The V gene is TRBV6-1, the J gene TRBJ1-1; D is uncertain. Germline CDR1 reads MNHNS; CDR2 reads SASEGT. This CDR3 has 11 amino acids. Trimming shortened V by 7 bases and J by 3 bases, and 6 bases separated the two germline ends. The CDR3 loop is CASTPYTEAFF. The CDR3 DNA is TGTGCCAGCACACCCTACACTGAAGCTTTCTTT.

The gene calls are TRBV7-6 and TRBJ2-7; D ambiguous. Germline V gives CDR1 SGHVS, CDR2 FNYEAQ. The CDR3 spans 13 residues. Trimming cost V 4 bases and J 4 bases, with 11 bases left between them. The chain's CDR3 is CASSYVLGYEQYF. The CDR3 coding sequence is TGTGCCAGCAGCTATGTCTTAGGGTACGAGCAGTACTTC. The complete variable domain, with remaining parts taken from reference TRBV7-6 and TRBJ2-7, reads GAGVSQSPRYKVTKRGQDVALRCDPISGHVSLYWYRQALGQGPEFLTYFNYEAQQDKSGLPNDRFSAERPEGSISTLTIQRTEQRDSAMYRCASSYVLGYEQYFGPGTRLTVT.

In this sample, this clone turned up once. The chain couples TRBV29-1 to TRBJ2-1, with D maybe TRBD2 (6 bases). This CDR3 is built from 15 residues. The V end lost 4 bases, the J end lost 9 bases, and 22 bases lay between the germline ends. Germline assignment: CDR1 SQVTM and CDR2 ANQGSEA. The CDR3 DNA reads as TGCAGCGTTGTCAGGAGGGGAGCGAAACGGGTTGAGCAGTTCTTC. The encoded protein is CSVVRRGAKRVEQFF.

CDR3 sequence (DNA): TGTGCCAGCGGGCTTCGGGGGGACGGCACTGAAGCTTTCTTT. Translated, it gives CASGLRGDGTEAFF. This sequence joins TRBV6-6 and TRBJ1-1; D is possibly TRBD1 (5 bases). CDR3 length equals 14 residues. The germline V and J ends were trimmed by 8 bases and 4 bases, with 17 bases remaining between them. Germline assignment: CDR1 MNHNY and CDR2 SVGAGI (reference sequence).

This chain's CDR3 is CSAHSGNTIYF. CDR3 in DNA: TGCAGCGCCCACTCTGGAAACACCATATATTTT. V usage is TRBV29-1 and J usage is TRBJ1-3, with D unresolved. Germline assignment: CDR1 SQVTM and CDR2 ANQGSEA. This CDR3 has 11 amino acids. V lost 7 bases to trimming and J lost 0 bases, with 4 bases between them.

The chain couples TRBV27 to TRBJ2-4; the D is unclear. The V gene lost 5 bases and the J gene lost 6 bases, with 11 bases spanning the gap. There are 13 residues in the CDR3. Looked up from germline, CDR1 is MNHEY and CDR2 is SMNVEV (reference sequence). CDR3 sequence: CASSERAGNIQYF. In DNA, the CDR3 is TGTGCCAGCAGTGAAAGGGCCGGAAACATTCAGTACTTC.

CDR3 coding DNA: TGTGCCAGCAGGGCAGGGGGAAACACCATATATTTT. Protein sequence: CASRAGGNTIYF. This sequence joins TRBV14 and TRBJ1-3; TRBD1 is a possible D gene (5 bases). CDR3 length: 12 residues. Germline assignment: CDR1 SGHDN and CDR2 FVKESK. Trimming left V 6 bases short and J 4 bases short, with 7 bases between. Full variable domain (rest looked up from reference TRBV14 and TRBJ1-3): EAGVTQFPSHSVIEKGQTVTLRCDPISGHDNLYWYRRVMGKEIKFLLHFVKESKQDESGMPNNRFLAERTGGTYSTLKVQPAELEDSGVYFCASRAGGNTIYFGEGSWLTVV.

The chain combines TRBV28 with TRBJ2-7; 7 nucleotides agree with TRBD1. This CDR3 spans 16 amino acids. From germline, CDR1 is MDHEN and CDR2 SYDVKM. J lost 8 bases, V lost 4 bases, and 17 bases had no gene match. The CDR3: CASSSTEWARGLKQYF. CDR3 coding DNA: TGTGCCAGCAGTTCTACGGAGTGGGCCAGGGGGTTGAAGCAGTACTTC. Full variable domain (rest looked up from reference TRBV28 and TRBJ2-7): DVKVTQSSRYLVKRTGEKVFLECVQDMDHENMFWYRQDPGLGLRLIYFSYDVKMKEKGDIPEGYSVSREKKERFSLILESASTNQTSMYLCASSSTEWARGLKQYFGPGTRLTVT.

This sequence joins TRBV25-1 and TRBJ1-4; 7 positions agree with TRBD1. J gave up 8 bases and V 5 bases, and 8 bases lay outside the gene matches. Looked up from germline, CDR1 is MGHDK and CDR2 is SYGVNS. The CDR3 is 14 residues long. CDR3 loop: CASSKTGAREKLFF. The CDR3 coding sequence is TGTGCCAGCAGTAAAACAGGGGCGAGGGAAAAACTGTTTTTT. Combining the CDR3 with reference TRBV25-1 and TRBJ1-4 gives the whole variable domain EADIYQTPRYLVIGTGKKITLECSQTMGHDKMYWYQQDPGMELHLIHYSYGVNSTEKGDLSSESTVSRIRTEHFPLTLESARPSHTSQYLCASSKTGAREKLFFGSGTQLSVL.

This rearrangement joins TRBV28 to TRBJ1-2, with D uncertain. This CDR3 contains 14 residues. CDR1 is MDHEN and CDR2 is SYDVKM in the germline V gene. V lost 6 bases and J 2 bases, leaving 13 bases between the germline ends. CDR3 region: CASRSPASNYGYTF. CDR3 nucleotide sequence: TGTGCCAGCAGGAGCCCGGCCTCAAACTATGGCTACACCTTC.

The rearrangement links TRBV5-4 to TRBJ2-7, with D possibly matching TRBD2 (5 bases). The CDR3 is 12 amino acids. CDR1 and CDR2 (germline): SGHNT, YYREEE (reference sequence). The V end was cut by 6 bases, the J end by 6 bases, with 13 bases between. The CDR3 is CASTPNRGEQYF. For the CDR3, the DNA is TGTGCCAGCACCCCCAATCGGGGCGAGCAGTACTTC.

The chain combines TRBV11-2 with TRBJ1-1; weak D call: TRBD1 (6 bases). Deletions cut 5 bases from V and 1 base from J, with 11 bases between. Germline lookup yields CDR1 SGHAT and CDR2 FQNNGV. The length of the CDR3 is 14 residues. DNA for the CDR3: TGTGCCAGCAGCAGACTGACAGGGAACACTGAAGCTTTCTTT. Translating it yields CASSRLTGNTEAFF. The whole variable domain, remainder taken from reference TRBV11-2 and TRBJ1-1, is EAGVAQSPRYKIIEKRQSVAFWCNPISGHATLYWYQQILGQGPKLLIQFQNNGVVDDSQLPKDRFSAERLKGVDSTLKIQPAKLEDSAVYLCASSRLTGNTEAFFGQGTRLTVV.

This clone has just one count. This sequence joins TRBV4-3 and TRBJ2-5; D gene ambiguous. Germline V gene sequence: CDR1 LGHNA, CDR2 YSLEER. The CDR3 contains 16 residues. Trimming shortened V by 0 bases and J by 2 bases, and 13 bases separated the two germline ends. DNA of the CDR3: TGCGCCAGCAGCCAAGATCTCAGGTACACTCAAGAGACCCAGTACTTC. Protein sequence: CASSQDLRYTQETQYF.

CDR3 bases: TGTGCCAGCAGGCCCGACTACCCTTCGTATGAGCAGTTCTTC. It yields the protein CASRPDYPSYEQFF. The chain combines TRBV27 with TRBJ2-1; D may be TRBD2 (5 bases). Germline V lookup: CDR1 MNHEY, CDR2 SMNVEV (reference sequence). The V end lost 6 bases, the J end lost 8 bases, and 17 bases lay between the germline ends. There are 14 residues in the CDR3.

The genes are TRBV11-2 and TRBJ2-7; 11 bases are a match to TRBD2. Germline CDR1 is SGHAT and CDR2 is FQNNGV. The CDR3 sequence is 18 residues long. J was trimmed by 0 bases and V by 0 bases; bases with no gene match: 7. The DNA of the CDR3 is TGTGCCAGCAGCTTAGATTATAGCGGGAGGGCCGACTCCTACGAGCAGTACTTC. Translating it yields CASSLDYSGRADSYEQYF. Looking up the rest from reference TRBV11-2 and TRBJ2-7 gives the full variable domain: EAGVAQSPRYKIIEKRQSVAFWCNPISGHATLYWYQQILGQGPKLLIQFQNNGVVDDSQLPKDRFSAERLKGVDSTLKIQPAKLEDSAVYLCASSLDYSGRADSYEQYFGPGTRLTVT.

The V and J genes are TRBV5-6 and TRBJ2-7; D gene unclear. This CDR3 has 13 residues. Germline V gene sequence: CDR1 SGHDT, CDR2 YYEEEE. Deletions cut 0 bases from V and 1 base from J, with 5 bases between. The CDR3 DNA is TGTGCCAGCAGCTTGGCCGAATCCTACGAGCAGTACTTC. The encoded protein is CASSLAESYEQYF. The variable domain in full, with the rest retrieved from reference TRBV5-6 and TRBJ2-7, is DAGVTQSPTHLIKTRGQQVTLRCSPKSGHDTVSWYQQALGQGPQFIFQYYEEEERQRGNFPDRFSGHQFPNYSSELNVNALLLGDSALYLCASSLAESYEQYFGPGTRLTVT.

This rearrangement joins TRBV4-1 to TRBJ1-4; D is unclear. V was clipped by 4 bases and J by 7 bases, with 10 bases between them. Looked up from germline, CDR1 is MGHRA and CDR2 is YSYEKL. The CDR3 spans 13 residues. CDR3 DNA sequence: TGCGCCAGCAGCCTCCTGCCGGGTGAAAAACTGTTTTTT. Encoded protein: CASSLLPGEKLFF.

The V and J genes are TRBV11-3 and TRBJ2-1; TRBD1 aligns across 7 bases. The CDR3 length is 13 residues. CDR1 and CDR2 (germline): SGHNT, YENEEA. Unmatched junction bases numbered 5, after V lost 1 base and J lost 11 bases. CDR3 nucleotide sequence: TGTGCCAGCAGCTTAGTTACGGGACAGAAGCAGTTCTTC. It specifies CASSLVTGQKQFF.

The chain carries TRBV9 and TRBJ2-1; D is ambiguous. Trimming took 0 bases from V and 10 from J, leaving 11 bases between them. Germline CDR1 is SGDLS and CDR2 is YYNGEE. The CDR3 extends over 13 amino acids. The CDR3 sequence is CASSVAPSEEQFF. The CDR3 nucleotides read TGTGCCAGCAGCGTAGCACCGTCGGAGGAGCAGTTCTTC.

The rearrangement joins TRBV2 to TRBJ1-1; D is uncertain. The CDR3 is 15 residues long. Trimming stripped 4 bases from V and 1 base from J, with 13 bases between. Germline V gives CDR1 SNHLY, CDR2 FYNNEI. The CDR3 nucleotides read TGTGCCAGCAGTGTCTTAGGCAGTTGGAACACTGAAGCTTTCTTT. The encoded protein is CASSVLGSWNTEAFF. The full variable domain, completed using reference TRBV2 and TRBJ1-1, is EPEVTQTPSHQVTQMGQEVILRCVPISNHLYFYWYRQILGQKVEFLVSFYNNEISEKSEIFDDQFSVERPDGSNFTLKIRSTKLEDSAMYFCASSVLGSWNTEAFFGQGTRLTVV.

The chain carries TRBV30 and TRBJ1-3; 7 bases map to TRBD1. CDR3 length equals 13 residues. The J segment lost 3 bases and the V segment lost 8 bases, leaving 7 bases of the junction unmatched. CDR1 and CDR2 (germline): GTSNPN, SVGIG (reference sequence). Here the CDR3 reads CATGTVRGNTIYF. CDR3 sequence (DNA): TGTGCCACGGGGACAGTACGTGGAAACACCATATATTTT.

The J gene is TRBJ2-3, the V gene TRBV7-8; TRBD2 agrees at 7 bases. The V gene's germline CDR1 is SGHVS and CDR2 FQNEAQ. The J segment lost 5 bases and the V segment lost 5 bases, leaving 13 bases of the junction unmatched. CDR3 length: 16 amino acids. The CDR3 nucleotides are TGTGCCAGCAGCCCCCGGTTAGGGGCGGGAGAAGATACGCAGTATTTT. It is translated as CASSPRLGAGEDTQYF. The full variable domain, with the rest looked up from reference TRBV7-8 and TRBJ2-3, is GAGVSQSPRYKVAKRGQDVALRCDPISGHVSLFWYQQALGQGPEFLTYFQNEAQLDKSGLPSDRFFAERPEGSVSTLKIQRTQQEDSAVYLCASSPRLGAGEDTQYFGPGTRLTVL.

The chain recombines TRBV19 with TRBJ2-2, with 11 bases identical to TRBD1. The trim removed 3 bases at V and 4 bases at J, leaving 4 bases unmatched. This CDR3 contains 16 residues. Germline CDR1 reads LNHDA; CDR2 reads SQIVND (reference sequence). This chain's CDR3 is CASSMEDRGLTGELFF. The CDR3 DNA is TGTGCCAGTAGTATGGAGGACAGGGGGCTCACCGGGGAGCTGTTTTTT.

The chain carries TRBV29-1 and TRBJ2-3; 7 positions agree with TRBD2. V lost 6 bases, J lost 1 base, and 4 bases stayed unmatched. The CDR3 runs 13 residues. Germline CDR1 is SQVTM and CDR2 is ANQGSEA. In DNA form, the CDR3 reads TGCAGCGTAGAACGGGGGGGCACAGATACGCAGTATTTT. It codes for CSVERGGTDTQYF.

V gene TRBV7-2 combines with J gene TRBJ2-7, with 8 bases lining up with TRBD1. The CDR3 contains 14 residues. J lost 7 bases, V lost 4 bases, and 9 bases had no gene match. CDR1 SGHTA and CDR2 FQGNSA come from the germline V gene. The CDR3 sequence is CASSSTGQASEQYF. DNA of the CDR3: TGTGCCAGCAGCTCCACGGGACAGGCCTCGGAGCAGTACTTC.

This rearrangement joins TRBV11-3 to TRBJ2-5; D might be TRBD1 (5 bases). Trimming left V 1 base short and J 1 base short, with 10 bases between. CDR3 size: 15 residues. Germline lookup yields CDR1 SGHNT and CDR2 YENEEA. CDR3 bases: TGTGCCAGCAGCTTAGTAACAGGACCCCAAGAGACCCAGTACTTC. It yields the protein CASSLVTGPQETQYF.

The chain links TRBV15 to TRBJ2-7, with 7 positions matching TRBD1. The CDR3 has 14 amino acids. V dropped 0 bases and J dropped 3; count of bases not matched to a gene: 2. CDR1 and CDR2 from the germline V gene are LNHNV and YYDKDF (reference sequence). The CDR3 here is CATSRDYRGYEQYF. The CDR3 region has the DNA TGTGCCACCAGCAGAGATTACAGGGGCTACGAGCAGTACTTC.

The rearrangement links TRBV7-9 to TRBJ2-4, with 9 bases fitting TRBD1. Germline CDR1 reads SEHNR; CDR2 reads FQNEAQ (reference sequence). The CDR3 covers 16 residues. V lost 5 bases, J lost 1 base, and 6 bases stayed unmatched. The CDR3 here is CASSMWTGEAKNIQYF. DNA of the CDR3: TGTGCCAGCAGCATGTGGACAGGGGAGGCCAAAAACATTCAGTACTTC.